Described below is a single TCR beta chain sequence and its context. This clone was counted once. Its recognized antigen is unknown. Base qualities are not recorded, but no much larger clone differs from it by a single base. This record belongs to a study of blood T cell repertoires in COVID-19 (TCRdb year 2020). Background for the entire study: The collaborator samples originated in the United States, Italy and Spain and spanned the acute and convalescent phases of COVID-19. The material from the prospective study consisted of cDNA or gDNA derived from T cells, B-cell-depleted T cells, or PBMCs. Subjects who had been exposed to COVID-19, were actively infected with it, or had recovered from it provided the deeply sampled blood TCRbeta repertoires that made up the dataset. The repertoires were released in a freely available public database intended as a resource for research on the immune response to SARS-CoV-2. The samples were drawn from the first 160 participants of the ongoing ImmuneRACE study and from some 1,300 subjects provided by 6 global collaborators. A de-identified subject ID, COVID-19 status, age in years and sex were almost always included in the sample metadata. Where available, HLA class I and class II types were taken from metadata supplied by the sample provider and were not determined by assay-based typing.

Another Seattle source contributed samples from volunteer blood donors who had recovered from COVID-19. Collaborating institutions collected whole blood in K2EDTA tubes following their own protocols. Collaborator samples were shipped for TCRbeta analysis as frozen whole blood, isolated PBMCs, or DNA extracted from either sample type. General study outcomes and caveats: Clinical and demographic metadata were provided uncurated, with the amount varying by source and participant.

CDR1 and CDR2 are drawn from the germline V gene (reference sequence): LNHDA, SQIVND. V trim: 5 bases; J trim: 2 bases; unmatched bases: 5. The CDR3 covers 15 residues, taking in both the cysteine and the phenylalanine. Only the CDR3 DNA is retained, 45 bases long and in frame from the first base. TCRbeta CDR3 regions were amplified from genomic DNA using the immunoSEQ Assay, a bias-controlled multiplex PCR. On the authors' methods: The number of nucleated cells in each sample was estimated by amplification of reference gene primers within the assay. Sequence reads were collapsed and filtered to measure the absolute abundance of every unique TCRbeta CDR3 rearrangement. Productive Simpson clonality was computed per sample as the square root of Simpson's diversity index over productive rearrangements. Entries here come from immuneACCESS through TCRdb and include only in-frame sequences with V and J called. Some clones fail to appear in such tables; in the studies checked, an unresolved V gene covers under half of the shortfall, and the cause of the remainder is unknown. For V, J and clone size, that table is used; D and trimming come from the DNA. The sample includes around 220,000 clones, with roughly 84% observed a single time. The ten largest clones capture around 2% of the sample.

The chain employs TRBV19 and TRBJ1-5, with 8 bases matching TRBD1. Specimen: peripheral blood. This TCR was recovered from a woman between 40 and 55 years old who had recovered from COVID-19. The CDR3: CASSVETGGNQPQHF. The nucleotide sequence is given as TGTGCCAGTAGTGTCGAGACAGGGGGCAATCAGCCCCAGCATTTT.